The clone carrying this TCR beta chain was picked up many times. No antigen is known for it. The entry originates in a study of T cell repertoires in cytomegalovirus infection. The study's findings and limits: Clonotypes of TCR beta that were HLA-C-restricted and CMV-specific dominated the ex vivo response.

Germline lookup yields CDR1 ENHRY and CDR2 SYGVKD. Trimming removed 6 bases at V and 2 bases at J, with 10 bases between. This CDR3 is 13 amino acids long. In TCRdb, the reads were re-called with MiXCR into one record per CDR3 protein. The repertoire includes tens of thousands of distinct CDR3 sequences, 4% of them detected once, and about 22% sits in the top ten. The sequenced material came from PBMCs. This clonotype was obtained from a human donor in good health (CMV status not recorded). Some clones in this sample may be carry-over from other donors' samples. V is TRBV10-3 and J is TRBJ1-1; D uncertain. CDR3 sequence reads: CAISLKSNTEAFF. The DNA of the CDR3 is TGTGCCATCAGCCTAAAGAGTAACACTGAAGCTTTCTTT.